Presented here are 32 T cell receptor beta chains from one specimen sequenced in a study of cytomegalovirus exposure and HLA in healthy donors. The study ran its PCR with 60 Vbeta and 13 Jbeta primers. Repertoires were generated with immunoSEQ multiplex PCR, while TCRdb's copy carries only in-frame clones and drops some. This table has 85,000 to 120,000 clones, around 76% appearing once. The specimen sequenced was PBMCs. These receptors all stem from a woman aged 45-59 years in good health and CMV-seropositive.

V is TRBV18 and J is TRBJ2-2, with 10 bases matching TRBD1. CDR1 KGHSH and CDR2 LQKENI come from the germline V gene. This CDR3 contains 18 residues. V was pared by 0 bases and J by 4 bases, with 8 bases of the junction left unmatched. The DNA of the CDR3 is TGTGCCAGCTCACCACCGCCGGGACAGGGGAGGTTCACCGGGGAGCTGTTTTTT. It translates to CASSPPPGQGRFTGELFF.

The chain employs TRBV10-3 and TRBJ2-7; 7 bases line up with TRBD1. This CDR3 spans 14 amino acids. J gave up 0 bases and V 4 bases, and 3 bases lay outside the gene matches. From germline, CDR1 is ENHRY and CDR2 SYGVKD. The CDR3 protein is CAISGDSYSYEQYF. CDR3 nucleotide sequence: TGTGCCATCAGTGGGGACAGCTACTCCTACGAGCAGTACTTC.

Here the CDR3 DNA reads TGTGCCAGCAGCTTAGACAGGGGCGACACCGGGGAGCTGTTTTTT. Translation: CASSLDRGDTGELFF. The chain is built from TRBV11-3 and TRBJ2-2; D perhaps matches TRBD1 (6 bases). Trimming pared 0 bases from V and 3 bases from J, leaving 8 bases between. Germline values: CDR1 SGHNT, CDR2 YENEEA. The CDR3 runs to 15 residues.

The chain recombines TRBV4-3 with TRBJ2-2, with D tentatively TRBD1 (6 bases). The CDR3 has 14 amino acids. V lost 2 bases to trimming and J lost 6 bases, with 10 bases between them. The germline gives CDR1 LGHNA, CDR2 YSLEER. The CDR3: CASSQNRVSGELFF. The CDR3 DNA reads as TGCGCCAGCAGCCAAAACAGGGTTTCCGGGGAGCTGTTTTTT.

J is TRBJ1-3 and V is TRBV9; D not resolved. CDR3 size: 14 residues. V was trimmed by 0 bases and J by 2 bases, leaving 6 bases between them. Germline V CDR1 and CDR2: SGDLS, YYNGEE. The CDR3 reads CASSVESAGNTIYF. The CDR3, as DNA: TGTGCCAGCAGCGTAGAGAGTGCTGGAAACACCATATATTTT.

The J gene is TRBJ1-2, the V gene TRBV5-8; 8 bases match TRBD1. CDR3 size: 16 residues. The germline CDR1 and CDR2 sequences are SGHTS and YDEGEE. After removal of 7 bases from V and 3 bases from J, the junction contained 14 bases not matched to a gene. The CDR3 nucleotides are TGTGCCAGCCGAGCCACCCCAGGGGGCGCTCACTATGGCTACACCTTC. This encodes CASRATPGGAHYGYTF. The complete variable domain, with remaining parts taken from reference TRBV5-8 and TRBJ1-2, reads EAGVTQSPTHLIKTRGQQATLRCSPISGHTSVYWYQQALGLGLQFLLWYDEGEERNRGNFPPRFSGRQFPNYSSELNVNALELEDSALYLCASRATPGGAHYGYTFGSGTRLTVV.

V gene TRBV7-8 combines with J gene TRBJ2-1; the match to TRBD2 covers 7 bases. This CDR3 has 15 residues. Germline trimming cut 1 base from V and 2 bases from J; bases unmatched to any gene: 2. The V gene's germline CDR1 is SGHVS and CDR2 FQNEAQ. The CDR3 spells CASSLDGLAYNEQFF. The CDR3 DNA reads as TGTGCCAGCAGCTTAGATGGACTAGCCTACAATGAGCAGTTCTTC. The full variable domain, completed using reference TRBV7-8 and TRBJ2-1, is GAGVSQSPRYKVAKRGQDVALRCDPISGHVSLFWYQQALGQGPEFLTYFQNEAQLDKSGLPSDRFFAERPEGSVSTLKIQRTQQEDSAVYLCASSLDGLAYNEQFFGPGTRLTVL.

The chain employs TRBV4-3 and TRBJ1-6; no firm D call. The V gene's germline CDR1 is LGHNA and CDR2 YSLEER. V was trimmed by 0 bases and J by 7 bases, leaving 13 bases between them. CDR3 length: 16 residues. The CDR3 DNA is TGCGCCAGCAGCCAAGATCACAACAGAGAAAATTCACCCCTCCACTTT. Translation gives CASSQDHNRENSPLHF.

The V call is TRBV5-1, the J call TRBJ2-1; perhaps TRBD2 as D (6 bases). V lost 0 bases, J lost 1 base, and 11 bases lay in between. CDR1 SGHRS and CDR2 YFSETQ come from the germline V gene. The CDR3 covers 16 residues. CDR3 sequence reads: CASSLEVGGSYNEQFF. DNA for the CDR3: TGCGCCAGCAGCTTGGAGGTGGGGGGTTCCTACAATGAGCAGTTCTTC.

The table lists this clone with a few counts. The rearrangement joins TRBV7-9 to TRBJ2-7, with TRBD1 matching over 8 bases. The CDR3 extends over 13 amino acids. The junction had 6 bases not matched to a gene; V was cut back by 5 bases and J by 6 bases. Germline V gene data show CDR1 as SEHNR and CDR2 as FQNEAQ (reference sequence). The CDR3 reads CASSQDRVPEQYF. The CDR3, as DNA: TGTGCCAGCAGCCAGGACAGGGTTCCCGAGCAGTACTTC.

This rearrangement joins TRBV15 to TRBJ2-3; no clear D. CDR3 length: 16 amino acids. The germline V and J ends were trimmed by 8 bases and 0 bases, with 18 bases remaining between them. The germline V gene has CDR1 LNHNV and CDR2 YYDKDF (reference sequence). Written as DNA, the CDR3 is TGTGCCACCCGATCGGGTGTTTCGATTAGCACAGATACGCAGTATTTT. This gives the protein CATRSGVSISTDTQYF.

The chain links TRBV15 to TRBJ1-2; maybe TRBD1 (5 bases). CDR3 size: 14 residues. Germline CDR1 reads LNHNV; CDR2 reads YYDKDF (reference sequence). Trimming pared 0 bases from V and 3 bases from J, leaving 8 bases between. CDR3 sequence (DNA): TGTGCCACCAGCAGAGATCAGGGCTACTATGGCTACACCTTC. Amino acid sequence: CATSRDQGYYGYTF.

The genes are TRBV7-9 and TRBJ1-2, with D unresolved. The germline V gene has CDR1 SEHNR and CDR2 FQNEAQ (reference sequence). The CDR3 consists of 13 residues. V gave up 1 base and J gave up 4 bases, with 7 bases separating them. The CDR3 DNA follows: TGTGCCAGCAGCTTAGAGAGAAGCTATGGCTACACCTTC. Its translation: CASSLERSYGYTF.

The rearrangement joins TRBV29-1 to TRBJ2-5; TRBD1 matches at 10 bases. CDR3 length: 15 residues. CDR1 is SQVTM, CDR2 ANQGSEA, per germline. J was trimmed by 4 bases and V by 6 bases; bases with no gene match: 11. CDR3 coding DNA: TGCAGCGTATTCCTTTTTGGGGACAGGGGAGAGACCCAGTACTTC. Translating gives CSVFLFGDRGETQYF.

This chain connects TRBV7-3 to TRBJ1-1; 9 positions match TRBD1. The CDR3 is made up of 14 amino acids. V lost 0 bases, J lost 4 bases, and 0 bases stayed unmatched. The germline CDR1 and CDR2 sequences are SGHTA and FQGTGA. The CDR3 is CASSLTGQGTEAFF. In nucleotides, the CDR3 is TGTGCCAGCAGCTTAACGGGACAGGGCACTGAAGCTTTCTTT.

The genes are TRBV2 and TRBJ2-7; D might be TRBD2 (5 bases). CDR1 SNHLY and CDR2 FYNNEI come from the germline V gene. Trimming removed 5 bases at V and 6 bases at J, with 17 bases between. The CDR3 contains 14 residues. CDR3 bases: TGTGCCAGCAGTCTGAAGCCGGGAATGGGCGAGCAGTACTTC. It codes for CASSLKPGMGEQYF.

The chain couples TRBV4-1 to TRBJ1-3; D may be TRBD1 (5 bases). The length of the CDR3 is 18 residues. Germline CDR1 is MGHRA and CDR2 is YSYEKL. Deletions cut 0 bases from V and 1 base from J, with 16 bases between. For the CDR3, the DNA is TGCGCCAGCAGCCAAGATCTGCCCGGGAGGGGATCTGGAAACACCATATATTTT. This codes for CASSQDLPGRGSGNTIYF.

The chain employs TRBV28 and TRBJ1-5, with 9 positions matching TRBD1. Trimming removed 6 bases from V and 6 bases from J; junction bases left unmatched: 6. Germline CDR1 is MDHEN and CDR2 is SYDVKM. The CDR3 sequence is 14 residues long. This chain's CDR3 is CASSPGTGSQPQHF. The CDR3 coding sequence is TGTGCCAGCAGCCCCGGGACAGGGAGTCAGCCCCAGCATTTT.

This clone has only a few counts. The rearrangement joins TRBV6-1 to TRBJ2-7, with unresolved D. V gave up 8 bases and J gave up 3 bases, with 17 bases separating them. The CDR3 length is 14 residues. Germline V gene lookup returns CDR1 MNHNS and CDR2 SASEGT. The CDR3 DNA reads TGTGCCAGCCGATTAGGAGAAATGTACTACGAGCAGTACTTC. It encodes CASRLGEMYYEQYF.

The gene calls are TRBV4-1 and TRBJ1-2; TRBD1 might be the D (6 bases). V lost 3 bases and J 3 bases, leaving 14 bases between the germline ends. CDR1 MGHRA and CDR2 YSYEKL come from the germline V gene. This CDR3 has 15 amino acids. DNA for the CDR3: TGCGCCAGCAGCCATGCCGCAGGGGAGCACTATGGCTACACCTTC. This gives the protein CASSHAAGEHYGYTF.

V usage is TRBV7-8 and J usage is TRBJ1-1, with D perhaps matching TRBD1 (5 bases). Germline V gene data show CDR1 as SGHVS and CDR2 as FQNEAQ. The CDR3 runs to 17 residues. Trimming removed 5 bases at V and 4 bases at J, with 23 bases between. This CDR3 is CASSVTGRSFRSTEAFF. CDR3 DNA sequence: TGTGCCAGCAGCGTCACAGGTAGAAGCTTCAGAAGCACTGAAGCTTTCTTT.

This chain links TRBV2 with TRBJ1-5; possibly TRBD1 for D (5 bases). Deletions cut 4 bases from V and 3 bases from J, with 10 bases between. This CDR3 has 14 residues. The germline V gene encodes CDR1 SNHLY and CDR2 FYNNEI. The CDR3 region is CASSAEGSNQPQHF. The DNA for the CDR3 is TGTGCCAGCAGTGCGGAGGGGTCCAATCAGCCCCAGCATTTT.

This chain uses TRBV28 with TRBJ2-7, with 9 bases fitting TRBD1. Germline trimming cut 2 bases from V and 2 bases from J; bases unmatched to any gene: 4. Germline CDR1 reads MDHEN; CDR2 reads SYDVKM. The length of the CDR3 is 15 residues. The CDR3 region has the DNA TGTGCCAGCAGTTTAATTCGACAGGGGGCCTACGAGCAGTACTTC. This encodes CASSLIRQGAYEQYF.

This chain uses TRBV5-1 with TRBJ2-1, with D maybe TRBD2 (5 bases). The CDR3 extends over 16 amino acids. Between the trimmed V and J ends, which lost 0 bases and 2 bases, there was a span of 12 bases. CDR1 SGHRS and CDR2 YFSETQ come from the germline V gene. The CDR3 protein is CASSLASAAAYNEQFF. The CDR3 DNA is TGCGCCAGCAGCTTGGCTTCGGCAGCGGCCTACAATGAGCAGTTCTTC.

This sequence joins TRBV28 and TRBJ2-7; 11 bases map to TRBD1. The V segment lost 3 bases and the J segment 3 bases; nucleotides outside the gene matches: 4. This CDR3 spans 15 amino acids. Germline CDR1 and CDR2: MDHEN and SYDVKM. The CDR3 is CASSFRTGGFYEQYF. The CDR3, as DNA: TGTGCCAGCAGTTTCCGGACAGGGGGCTTCTACGAGCAGTACTTC.

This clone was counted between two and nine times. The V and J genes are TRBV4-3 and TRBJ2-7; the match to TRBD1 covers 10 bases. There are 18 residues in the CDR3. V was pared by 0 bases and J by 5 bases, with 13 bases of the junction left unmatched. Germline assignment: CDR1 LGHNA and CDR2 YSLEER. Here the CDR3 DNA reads TGCGCCAGCAGCCAAGATCCCTCGGGACAGGGGAGCCGCAACGAGCAGTACTTC. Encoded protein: CASSQDPSGQGSRNEQYF.

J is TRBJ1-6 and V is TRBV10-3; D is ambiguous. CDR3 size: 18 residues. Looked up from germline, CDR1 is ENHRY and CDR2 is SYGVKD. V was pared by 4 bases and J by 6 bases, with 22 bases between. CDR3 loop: CAISGPGNPPTPNSPLHF. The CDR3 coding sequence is TGTGCCATCAGTGGACCGGGGAACCCTCCTACTCCTAATTCACCCCTCCACTTT.

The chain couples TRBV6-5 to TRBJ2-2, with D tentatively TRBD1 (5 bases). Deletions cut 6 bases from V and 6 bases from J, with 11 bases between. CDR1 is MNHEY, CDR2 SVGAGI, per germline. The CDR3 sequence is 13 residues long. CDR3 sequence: CASSLRGAGELFF. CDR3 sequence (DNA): TGTGCCAGCAGCCTTAGGGGTGCCGGGGAGCTGTTTTTT.

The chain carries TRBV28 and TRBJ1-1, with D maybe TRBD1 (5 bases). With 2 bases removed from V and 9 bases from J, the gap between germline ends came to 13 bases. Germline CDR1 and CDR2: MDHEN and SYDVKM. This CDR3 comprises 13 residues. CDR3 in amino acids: CASSLRGGRQAFF. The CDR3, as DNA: TGTGCCAGCAGTTTAAGGGGCGGCCGACAAGCTTTCTTT.

CDR3 nucleotide sequence: TGTGCCAGCAGTCCCACACACTACGAGCAGTACTTC. It translates to CASSPTHYEQYF. The V gene is TRBV28, the J gene TRBJ2-5; D uncertain. Near its end, the DNA agrees better with TRBJ2-7, so the J call may be wrong. CDR3 length: 12 amino acids. Germline CDR1 and CDR2: MDHEN and SYDVKM.

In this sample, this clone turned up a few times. The CDR3 coding sequence is TGTGCCAGCACCAAACTAGCGGGGCCCACAGATACGCAGTATTTT. Its protein is CASTKLAGPTDTQYF. The chain uses TRBV2 and TRBJ2-3; 10 bases are shared with TRBD2. The J segment lost 2 bases and the V segment lost 7 bases, leaving 6 bases of the junction unmatched. This CDR3 comprises 15 residues. Germline CDR1 and CDR2: SNHLY and FYNNEI.

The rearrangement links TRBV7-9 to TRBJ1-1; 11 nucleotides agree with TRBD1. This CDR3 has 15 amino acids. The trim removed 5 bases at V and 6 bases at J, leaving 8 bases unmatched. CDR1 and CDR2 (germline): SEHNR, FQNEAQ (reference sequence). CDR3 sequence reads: CASSPRTGGSPEAFF. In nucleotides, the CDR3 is TGTGCCAGCAGCCCTAGGACAGGGGGCTCCCCTGAAGCTTTCTTT.